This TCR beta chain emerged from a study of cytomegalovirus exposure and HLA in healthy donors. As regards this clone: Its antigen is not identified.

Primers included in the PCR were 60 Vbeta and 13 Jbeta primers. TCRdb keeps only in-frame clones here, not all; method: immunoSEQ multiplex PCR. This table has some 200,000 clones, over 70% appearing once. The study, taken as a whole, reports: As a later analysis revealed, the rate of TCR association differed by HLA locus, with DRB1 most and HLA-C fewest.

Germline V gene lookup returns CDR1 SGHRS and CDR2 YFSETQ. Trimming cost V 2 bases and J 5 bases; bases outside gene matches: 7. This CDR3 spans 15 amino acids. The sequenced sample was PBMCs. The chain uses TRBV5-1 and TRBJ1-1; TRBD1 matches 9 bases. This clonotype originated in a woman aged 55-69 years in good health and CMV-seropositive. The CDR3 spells CASSFTGQGVTEAFF. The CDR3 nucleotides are TGCGCCAGCAGCTTTACGGGACAGGGTGTGACTGAAGCTTTCTTT.